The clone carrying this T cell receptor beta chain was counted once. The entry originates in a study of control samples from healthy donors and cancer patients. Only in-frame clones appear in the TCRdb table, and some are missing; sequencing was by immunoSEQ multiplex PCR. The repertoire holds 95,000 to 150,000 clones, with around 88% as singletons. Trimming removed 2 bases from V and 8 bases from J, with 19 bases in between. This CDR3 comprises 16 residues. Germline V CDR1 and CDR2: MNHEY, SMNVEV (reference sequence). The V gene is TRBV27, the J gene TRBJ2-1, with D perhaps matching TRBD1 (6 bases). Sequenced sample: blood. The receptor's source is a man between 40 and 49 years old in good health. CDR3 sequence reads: CASSLDPPGHRHEQFF. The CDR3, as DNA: TGTGCCAGCAGTTTAGACCCCCCGGGACACAGACATGAGCAGTTCTTC.